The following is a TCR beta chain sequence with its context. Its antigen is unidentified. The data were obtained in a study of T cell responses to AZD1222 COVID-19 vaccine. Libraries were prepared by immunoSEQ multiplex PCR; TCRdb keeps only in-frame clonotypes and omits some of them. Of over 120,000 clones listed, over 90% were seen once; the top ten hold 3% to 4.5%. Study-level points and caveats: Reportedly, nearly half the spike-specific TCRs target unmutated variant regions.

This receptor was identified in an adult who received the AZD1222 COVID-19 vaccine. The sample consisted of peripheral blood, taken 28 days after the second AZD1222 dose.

The CDR3 coding sequence is TGTGCCATCAGTGAGTCGGAGGCTAGCGGGTTACAAGAGACCCAGTACTTC. Amino acids: CAISESEASGLQETQYF. V and J are TRBV10-3 and TRBJ2-5; TRBD2 aligns across 8 bases. CDR1 and CDR2 (germline): ENHRY, SYGVKD. CDR3 length: 17 amino acids. Trimming removed 0 bases from V and 2 bases from J; junction bases left unmatched: 8.